This T cell receptor (beta chain) was recorded in a study of Graves' ophthalmopathy and Graves' hyperthyroidism. Notes on this clonotype: Compared with germline, one end of the junction differs, possibly owing to a read error.

From RNA, the CDR3 regions of TCR beta chains were amplified and sequenced. Following a first-round RT-PCR that used HTBI primers, a second-round multiplex PCR was carried out. TCRdb redid the calling of the multiplex PCR reads with MiXCR, one entry per CDR3 protein. The table shows 740,000 or so distinct CDR3 sequences, with roughly two fifths occurring only once. This CDR3 comprises 13 residues. From germline, CDR1 is SNHLY and CDR2 FYNNEI. The sequence derives from an adult man with Graves' ophthalmopathy. Sequenced: peripheral blood. The chain couples TRBV2 to TRBJ1-1; D is perhaps TRBD1 (6 bases). In DNA form, the CDR3 reads TGTGCCAGCAGCCGGACAGTGAACGCTGAAGCTTTCTTT. Translated, it gives CASSRTVNAEAFF.